The 17 T cell receptor beta chains in this list originate from one sample, sequenced in a study of shared clonotypes between healthy human individuals. TCRdb keeps only in-frame clones here, not all; method: immunoSEQ multiplex PCR. The sample includes millions of clones, 85% to 95% of them seen just once. The sample consisted of naive CD4+ T cells sorted from blood. Specified subset: CD45RA+ positively selected. All receptors derive from a man aged 18 to 30 in good health.

CDR3 sequence (DNA): TGTGCCAGTAGTACCCAGGGGACCGATAATTCACCCCTCCACTTT. Protein product: CASSTQGTDNSPLHF. The chain is built from TRBV19 and TRBJ1-6, with D maybe TRBD1 (6 bases). The CDR3 consists of 15 residues. Germline V lookup: CDR1 LNHDA, CDR2 SQIVND (reference sequence). V lost 4 bases to trimming and J lost 5 bases, with 12 bases between them. The full variable domain, rest sourced from reference TRBV19 and TRBJ1-6, is DGGITQSPKYLFRKEGQNVTLSCEQNLNHDAMYWYRQDPGQGLRLIYYSQIVNDFQKGDIAEGYSVSREKKESFPLTVTSAQKNPTAFYLCASSTQGTDNSPLHFGNGTRLTVT.

This chain joins TRBV27 and TRBJ1-2; weak D call: TRBD1 (6 bases). The CDR3 sequence is 16 residues long. V was shortened by 5 bases and J by 0 bases, with 16 bases between the two germline ends. From germline, CDR1 is MNHEY and CDR2 SMNVEV (reference sequence). The CDR3 nucleotides are TGTGCCAGCAGTACAATCAGGACAGATTCTAACTATGGCTACACCTTC. Translated, it gives CASSTIRTDSNYGYTF.

The J gene is TRBJ1-6, the V gene TRBV7-9; no definite D call. CDR1 is SEHNR, CDR2 FQNEAQ, per germline (reference sequence). V gave up 0 bases and J gave up 13 bases, with 7 bases separating them. This CDR3 is built from 12 residues. The CDR3 nucleotides are TGTGCCAGCAGCTTAGCGGCCGGGCCCCTCCACTTT. Protein product: CASSLAAGPLHF.

The V call is TRBV6-6, the J call TRBJ2-5, with TRBD2 matching 7 bases. CDR1 is MNHNY and CDR2 is SVGAGI in the germline V gene (reference sequence). This CDR3 region has 13 residues. V was clipped by 10 bases and J by 6 bases; unmatched bases: 11. The CDR3: CATQVAGVKTQYF. CDR3 sequence (DNA): TGTGCCACCCAGGTTGCGGGGGTGAAGACCCAGTACTTC.

The CDR3 DNA reads as TGTGCCAGCAGTTCCCTAGAAGATACGCAGTATTTT. Translated: CASSSLEDTQYF. The gene calls are TRBV6-6 and TRBJ2-3; no clear D. The V end lost 4 bases, the J end lost 5 bases, and 7 bases lay between the germline ends. The length of the CDR3 is 12 residues. Germline V gene sequence: CDR1 MNHNY, CDR2 SVGAGI (reference sequence).

The rearrangement joins TRBV5-8 to TRBJ2-4, with 13 bases fitting TRBD2. The CDR3 totals 16 residues. The V gene's germline CDR1 is SGHTS and CDR2 YDEGEE. The junction had 4 bases not matched to a gene; V was cut back by 3 bases and J by 4 bases. CDR3 in DNA: TGTGCCAGCAGCTCGACTAGCGGGGGGCATAAAAACATTCAGTACTTC. It codes for CASSSTSGGHKNIQYF.

The chain has TRBV28 and TRBJ2-2, with 7 bases identical to TRBD1. With 2 bases clipped from V and 1 base from J, the junction kept 1 base outside the gene matches. CDR3 length: 15 amino acids. CDR1 and CDR2 from the germline V gene are MDHEN and SYDVKM. The CDR3 DNA is TGTGCCAGCAGTTTAGGGACAGTGAACACCGGGGAGCTGTTTTTT. Translating gives CASSLGTVNTGELFF.

This rearrangement joins TRBV28 to TRBJ2-7; D uncertain. The CDR3 extends over 13 amino acids. Per germline, CDR1 MDHEN and CDR2 SYDVKM. Trimming pared 6 bases from V and 2 bases from J, leaving 11 bases between. The CDR3 coding sequence is TGTGCCAGCAGGGAGCCGGGCCCCTACGAGCAGTACTTC. This encodes CASREPGPYEQYF. Combining the CDR3 with reference TRBV28 and TRBJ2-7 gives the whole variable domain DVKVTQSSRYLVKRTGEKVFLECVQDMDHENMFWYRQDPGLGLRLIYFSYDVKMKEKGDIPEGYSVSREKKERFSLILESASTNQTSMYLCASREPGPYEQYFGPGTRLTVT.

The chain joins TRBV2 to TRBJ2-7; D may be TRBD1 (6 bases). Trimming took off 7 bases at V and 3 bases at J, with 16 bases between the two ends. The CDR3 is made up of 14 amino acids. CDR1 and CDR2 (germline): SNHLY, FYNNEI. The CDR3 sequence: CASTLGQGRYEQYF. As DNA, the CDR3 is TGTGCCAGCACCCTGGGACAAGGACGCTACGAGCAGTACTTC.

V gene TRBV6-1 combines with J gene TRBJ1-5, with TRBD1 matching over 9 bases. Germline values: CDR1 MNHNS, CDR2 SASEGT. The CDR3 has 15 residues. J lost 3 bases, V lost 8 bases, and 8 bases had no gene match. CDR3 in amino acids: CASAGQGSLNQPQHF. CDR3 nucleotides: TGTGCCAGCGCTGGACAGGGGTCCCTCAATCAGCCCCAGCATTTT.

The chain employs TRBV19 and TRBJ2-7, with D possibly being TRBD1 or TRBD2 (6 bases each). CDR1 LNHDA and CDR2 SQIVND come from the germline V gene (reference sequence). CDR3 length equals 15 residues. The ends were cut back, 4 bases at V and 7 bases at J, with 20 bases in the middle. The CDR3 sequence: CASSTRGGSAMEQYF. CDR3 coding DNA: TGTGCCAGTAGTACCCGAGGGGGGTCGGCGATGGAGCAGTACTTC. Supplemented by reference TRBV19 and TRBJ2-7, the full variable domain reads DGGITQSPKYLFRKEGQNVTLSCEQNLNHDAMYWYRQDPGQGLRLIYYSQIVNDFQKGDIAEGYSVSREKKESFPLTVTSAQKNPTAFYLCASSTRGGSAMEQYFGPGTRLTVT.

This clone showed up just once. The chain employs TRBV5-6 and TRBJ1-2; 7 bases are a match to TRBD1. Germline CDR1 SGHDT, CDR2 YYEEEE. Unmatched junction bases numbered 1, after V lost 0 bases and J lost 2 bases. The CDR3 has 14 residues. CDR3 protein: CASSLGGGNYGYTF. CDR3 DNA sequence: TGTGCCAGCAGCTTGGGAGGGGGCAACTATGGCTACACCTTC.

This chain joins TRBV15 and TRBJ2-4; a possible D gene is TRBD2 (6 bases). Germline-derived CDR1 and CDR2 are LNHNV and YYDKDF (reference sequence). V was cut by 3 bases and J by 2 bases, with 14 bases left in between. The CDR3 contains 16 residues. Here the CDR3 DNA reads TGTGCCACCAGCAGTGGAGGGGAATGGTCCAAAAACATTCAGTACTTC. Its translation: CATSSGGEWSKNIQYF.

This clone was observed a single time. The chain has TRBV28 and TRBJ2-5; D is undetermined. CDR1 MDHEN and CDR2 SYDVKM come from the germline V gene. V was trimmed by 3 bases and J by 5 bases, leaving 13 bases between them. The CDR3 is 14 residues long. In DNA, the CDR3 is TGTGCCAGCAGTTTTAGGTCCACAGCGGAGACCCAGTACTTC. It specifies CASSFRSTAETQYF.

The V gene is TRBV12-5, the J gene TRBJ1-5; possible D gene TRBD1, 6 bases. The CDR3 is made up of 17 amino acids. V dropped 6 bases and J dropped 1 base, with 19 bases sitting between them. Germline loops: CDR1 LGHNT, CDR2 FRNRAP. For the CDR3, the DNA is TGTGCTAGTGGCCACTCACTTGGGGGCGACAGCAATCAGCCCCAGCATTTT. Its translation: CASGHSLGGDSNQPQHF.

To note about this clone: The same CDR3 is also encoded by other DNA sequences in this sample. The chain links TRBV7-3 to TRBJ2-5, with 12 positions matching TRBD2. J lost 2 bases, V lost 5 bases, and 3 bases had no gene match. The CDR3 runs to 15 residues. In germline, CDR1 is SGHTA, CDR2 FQGTGA. The chain's CDR3 is CASSPTSGGQETQYF. CDR3 nucleotide sequence: TGTGCCAGCAGCCCAACTAGCGGGGGGCAAGAGACCCAGTACTTC.

The rearrangement uses TRBV2 and TRBJ1-6; 8 bases align to TRBD1. CDR3 size: 15 residues. J lost 4 bases, V lost 6 bases, and 5 bases had no gene match. The germline gives CDR1 SNHLY, CDR2 FYNNEI. CDR3 in amino acids: CASRDGTGYNSPLHF. The CDR3 DNA sequence: TGTGCCAGCAGAGACGGGACAGGTTATAATTCACCCCTCCACTTT. The whole variable domain, remainder taken from reference TRBV2 and TRBJ1-6, is EPEVTQTPSHQVTQMGQEVILRCVPISNHLYFYWYRQILGQKVEFLVSFYNNEISEKSEIFDDQFSVERPDGSNFTLKIRSTKLEDSAMYFCASRDGTGYNSPLHFGNGTRLTVT.